This TCR beta chain derives from a study of Graves' ophthalmopathy and Graves' hyperthyroidism. Study overall: Upon initial diagnosis and before any treatment, peripheral blood was collected. Overall study findings and caveats: In blood, most expanded thyroid clonotypes above 0.001 frequency were also detected. Sensitivity of 85% to 90% and specificity of 70% to 84% were achieved when a 13-signature model separated ophthalmopathy from stable hyperthyroidism.

Clinical symptoms and serum thyroxine were used for diagnosis; TRAb, thyroid ultrasound and orbital computed tomography were also relied on. From germline, CDR1 is SGHAT and CDR2 FQNNGV. The CDR3 is 15 amino acids. V was clipped by 5 bases and J by 5 bases; unmatched bases: 7. Amplification from RNA transcripts yielded the TCR beta CDR3 regions. Amplification began with first-round RT-PCR using HTBI primers, then second-round multiplex PCR was performed. TCRdb re-called the multiplex PCR reads through MiXCR, storing one row per CDR3 protein. In the table there are about 400,000 distinct CDR3 sequences, 15% of which are singletons. Worth noting for this clonotype: The antigen is undetermined.

The genes are TRBV11-2 and TRBJ2-7; 12 nucleotides match TRBD2. What was sequenced was peripheral blood. The TCR sequence derives from a woman in her late teens or twenties with stable Graves' hyperthyroidism. CDR3 sequence reads: CASSPTSGRGNEQYF. The DNA of the CDR3 is TGTGCCAGCAGCCCGACTAGCGGGAGAGGCAACGAGCAGTACTTC.